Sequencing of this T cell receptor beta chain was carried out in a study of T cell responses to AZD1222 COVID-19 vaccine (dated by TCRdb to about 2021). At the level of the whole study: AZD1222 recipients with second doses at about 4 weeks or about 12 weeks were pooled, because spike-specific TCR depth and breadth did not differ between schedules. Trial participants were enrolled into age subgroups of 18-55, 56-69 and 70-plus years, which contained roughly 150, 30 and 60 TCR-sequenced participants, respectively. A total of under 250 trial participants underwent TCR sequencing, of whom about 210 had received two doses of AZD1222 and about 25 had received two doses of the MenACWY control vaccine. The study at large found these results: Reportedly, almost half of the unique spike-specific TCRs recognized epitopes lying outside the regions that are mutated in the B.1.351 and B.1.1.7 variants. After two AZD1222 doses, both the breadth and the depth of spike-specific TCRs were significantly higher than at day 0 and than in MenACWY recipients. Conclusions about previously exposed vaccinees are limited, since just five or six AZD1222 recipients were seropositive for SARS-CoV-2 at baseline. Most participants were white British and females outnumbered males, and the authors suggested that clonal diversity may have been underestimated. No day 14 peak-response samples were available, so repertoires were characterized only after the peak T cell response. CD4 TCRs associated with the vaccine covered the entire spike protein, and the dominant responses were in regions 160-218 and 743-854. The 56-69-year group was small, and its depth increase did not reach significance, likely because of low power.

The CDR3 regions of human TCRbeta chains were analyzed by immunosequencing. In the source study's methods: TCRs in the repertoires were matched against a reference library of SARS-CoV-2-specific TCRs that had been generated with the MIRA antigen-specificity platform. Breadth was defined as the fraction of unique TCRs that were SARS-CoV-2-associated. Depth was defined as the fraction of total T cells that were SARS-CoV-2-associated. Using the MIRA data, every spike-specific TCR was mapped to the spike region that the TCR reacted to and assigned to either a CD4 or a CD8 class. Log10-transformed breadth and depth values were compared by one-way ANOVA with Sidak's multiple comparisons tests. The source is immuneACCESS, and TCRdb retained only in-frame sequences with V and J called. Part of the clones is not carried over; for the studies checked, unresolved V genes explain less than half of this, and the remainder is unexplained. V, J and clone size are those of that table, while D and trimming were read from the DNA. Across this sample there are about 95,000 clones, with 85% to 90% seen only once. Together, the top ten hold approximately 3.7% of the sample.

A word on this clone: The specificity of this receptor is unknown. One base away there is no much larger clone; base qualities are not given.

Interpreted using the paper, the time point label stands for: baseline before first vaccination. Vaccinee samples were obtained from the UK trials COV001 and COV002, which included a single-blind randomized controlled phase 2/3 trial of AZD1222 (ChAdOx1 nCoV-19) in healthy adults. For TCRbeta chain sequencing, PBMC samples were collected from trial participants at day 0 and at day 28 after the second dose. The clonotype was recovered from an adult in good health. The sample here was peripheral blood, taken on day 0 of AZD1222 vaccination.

At the DNA level, the sequence is TGTGCCAGTAGTATAACAGGGGCCGATTCACCCCTCCACTTT. This codes for CASSITGADSPLHF. In this chain, TRBV19 is recombined with TRBJ1-6, with TRBD1 matching 7 junction bases. In the germline V gene (reference sequence), CDR1 corresponds to LNHDA and CDR2 to SQIVND. At the junction V is shortened by 2 bases and J by 8 bases; bases outside the gene matches: 3. The CDR3 runs 14 residues from the cysteine to the phenylalanine. Only CDR3 DNA remains: 42 bases, in frame from the first base.